Below are 27 T cell receptor beta chains sequenced from a single sample in a study of identical twins. TCRdb passed the 5' RACE reads through MiXCR, listing each CDR3 protein once. Counted here are 200,000 to 250,000 distinct CDR3 sequences, 5.5% to 8% occurring once; the ten biggest clones make up under 4%. The same data also went into a second study, on yellow fever vaccine responses in identical twins.

Sequencing was done on a sample of memory (CD45RO+) T cells sorted from blood. These receptors were collected from a woman under 30 in good health.

This clonotype came up a few times. V and J are TRBV7-9 and TRBJ1-2; 9 bases align to TRBD1. Germline assignment: CDR1 SEHNR and CDR2 FQNEAQ (reference sequence). The CDR3 spans 14 residues. The junction had 3 bases not matched to a gene; V was cut back by 0 bases and J by 7 bases. CDR3 protein: CASSLARDRAGYTF. CDR3 in DNA: TGTGCCAGCAGCTTAGCTAGGGACAGGGCTGGCTACACCTTC.

The rearrangement links TRBV20-1 to TRBJ2-1, with a weak D call TRBD2 (5 bases). CDR3 length: 16 residues. V lost 1 base to trimming and J lost 0 bases, with 13 bases between them. Germline lookup yields CDR1 DFQATT and CDR2 SNEGSKA (reference sequence). CDR3 coding DNA: TGCAGTGCTAGAGGGGGTCGCGGGCACTCCTACAATGAGCAGTTCTTC. This encodes CSARGGRGHSYNEQFF.

This clonotype was observed at least ten times. V gene TRBV2 combines with J gene TRBJ1-1; D gene unclear. The CDR3 has 11 amino acids. Germline values: CDR1 SNHLY, CDR2 FYNNEI. Trimming shortened V by 10 bases and J by 0 bases, and 6 bases separated the two germline ends. CDR3 protein: CATYMNTEAFF. CDR3 nucleotide sequence: TGTGCCACTTACATGAACACTGAAGCTTTCTTT.

This clonotype has a count of ten or more. V gene TRBV2 combines with J gene TRBJ2-7; D perhaps matches TRBD1 (6 bases). Germline V lookup: CDR1 SNHLY, CDR2 FYNNEI. V gave up 3 bases and J gave up 2 bases, with 17 bases separating them. This CDR3 spans 16 amino acids. CDR3 sequence reads: CASSESPGTRPYEQYF. For the CDR3, the DNA is TGTGCCAGCAGTGAGTCACCGGGGACACGGCCCTACGAGCAGTACTTC.

This clonotype was detected a few times. This chain links TRBV2 with TRBJ1-2; a weak D match, TRBD1 (5 bases). V gave up 0 bases and J gave up 4 bases, with 18 bases separating them. The CDR3 extends over 17 amino acids. Germline loops: CDR1 SNHLY, CDR2 FYNNEI. CDR3 bases: TGTGCCAGCAGTGAAGCGATCCGGGGCCCACATCTCTATGGCTACACCTTC. Protein: CASSEAIRGPHLYGYTF.

This clonotype was seen more than once but under ten times. The rearrangement links TRBV12-3 or TRBV12-4 to TRBJ1-5, with D unclear. The CDR3 length is 15 residues. Trimming left V 3 bases short and J 0 bases short, with 9 bases between. The CDR3 sequence is CASSLIQYSNQPQHF. CDR3 nucleotides: TGTGCCAGCAGTTTGATCCAGTATAGCAATCAGCCCCAGCATTTT.

The sample holds a few counts of this clonotype. A much more abundant neighbour one base away suggests this may be a read error. The V call is TRBV5-5, the J call TRBJ1-4, with D uncertain. The length of the CDR3 is 14 residues. Trimming cost V 1 base and J 12 bases, with 16 bases left between them. From germline, CDR1 is SGHKS and CDR2 YYEKEE (reference sequence). This CDR3 reads CASSLTDLNGELFF. In nucleotides, the CDR3 is TGTGCCAGCAGCTTGACGGACCTTAATGGGGAACTGTTTTTT.

This clonotype was counted only a few times. The rearrangement uses TRBV4-2 and TRBJ1-6, with D perhaps TRBD1 (6 bases). V lost 0 bases to trimming and J lost 7 bases, with 10 bases between them. Germline loops: CDR1 LGHNA, CDR2 YNFKEQ. The CDR3 covers 15 residues. DNA of the CDR3: TGTGCCAGCAGCCAAGAGTTCCAGGGGAATTCACCCCTCCACTTT. This translates into CASSQEFQGNSPLHF.

The J gene is TRBJ2-7, the V gene TRBV2; D may match TRBD1 or TRBD2 (5 bases each). The germline V gene has CDR1 SNHLY and CDR2 FYNNEI. The CDR3 length is 17 residues. V was pared by 4 bases and J by 6 bases, with 25 bases between. Here the CDR3 reads CASSAGRQYPGIFEQYF. The CDR3 nucleotides read TGTGCCAGCAGTGCGGGACGGCAATACCCCGGGATCTTCGAGCAGTACTTC.

A few counts support this clonotype. The gene calls are TRBV27 and TRBJ2-1; 8 nucleotides match TRBD2. V was pared by 6 bases and J by 0 bases, with 16 bases of the junction left unmatched. The germline V gene has CDR1 MNHEY and CDR2 SMNVEV (reference sequence). This CDR3 region has 19 residues. The CDR3 region is CASSRSFTSGLSSYNEQFF. CDR3 nucleotide sequence: TGTGCCAGCAGCCGCAGCTTTACTAGCGGCCTGAGCTCCTACAATGAGCAGTTCTTC.

This clonotype occurred a few times. This chain links TRBV9 with TRBJ1-4; D is unresolved. CDR3 size: 15 residues. V was cut by 0 bases and J by 1 base, with 7 bases left in between. CDR1 and CDR2 (germline): SGDLS, YYNGEE. In DNA, the CDR3 is TGTGCCAGCAGCGTAGATGGGAGAACTAATGAAAAACTGTTTTTT. Residues: CASSVDGRTNEKLFF.

The sample holds many counts of this clonotype. The chain carries TRBV4-1 and TRBJ2-5; the D gene is possibly TRBD1 (5 bases). Germline V lookup: CDR1 MGHRA, CDR2 YSYEKL. V was trimmed by 0 bases and J by 2 bases, leaving 13 bases between them. This CDR3 region has 16 residues. The CDR3: CASSQDGRVGQETQYF. In DNA form, the CDR3 reads TGCGCCAGCAGCCAAGATGGCAGGGTGGGGCAAGAGACCCAGTACTTC.

This clonotype was observed a few times. This CDR3 is CSARDRNGPPNTGELFF. The CDR3 bases are TGCAGTGCTAGAGATAGGAACGGGCCGCCGAACACCGGGGAGCTGTTTTTT. This chain links TRBV20-1 with TRBJ2-2, with D hard to call. V was trimmed by 0 bases and J by 0 bases, leaving 14 bases between them. The CDR3 spans 17 residues. Germline loops: CDR1 DFQATT, CDR2 SNEGSKA (reference sequence).

This clonotype was seen many times. The V call is TRBV24-1, the J call TRBJ2-2; TRBD1 agrees at 12 bases. V trimming: 4 bases; J trimming: 3 bases; junction bases outside the gene matches: 2. The CDR3 sequence is 16 residues long. Germline CDR1 KGHDR, CDR2 SFDVKD. The CDR3 sequence: CATSDGTGGYTGELFF. CDR3 coding DNA: TGTGCCACCAGTGACGGGACAGGGGGCTACACCGGGGAGCTGTTTTTT.

This clonotype was counted at least ten times. The rearrangement uses TRBV28 and TRBJ2-2; a possible D gene is TRBD2 (6 bases). Germline V gene data show CDR1 as MDHEN and CDR2 as SYDVKM. CDR3 length: 16 amino acids. With 5 bases removed from V and 4 bases from J, the gap between germline ends came to 17 bases. CDR3 residues: CASSTPTSLSTGELFF. CDR3 coding DNA: TGTGCCAGCAGTACCCCGACTAGTTTGAGCACCGGGGAGCTGTTTTTT.

In the case of this clonotype: A read error may explain this, as a much larger clone is one base away. This chain joins TRBV3-1 and TRBJ2-7; D is unclear. Between the trimmed V and J ends, which lost 7 bases and 0 bases, there was a span of 16 bases. From germline, CDR1 is LGHDT and CDR2 YNNKEL (reference sequence). The CDR3 covers 15 residues. The chain's CDR3 is CASTHSPGSSYEQYF. As DNA, the CDR3 is TGTGCCAGCACCCACTCGCCCGGTAGCTCCTACGAGCAGTACTTC.

The sample holds many counts of this clonotype. V gene TRBV12-3 or TRBV12-4 combines with J gene TRBJ1-1; no clear D. There are 15 residues in the CDR3. Trimming cost V 5 bases and J 0 bases, with 13 bases left between them. This chain's CDR3 is CASSPTVNMNTEAFF. In DNA form, the CDR3 reads TGTGCCAGCAGTCCTACAGTGAACATGAACACTGAAGCTTTCTTT.

This clonotype occurred many times. The genes are TRBV7-9 and TRBJ1-2, with D perhaps TRBD1 (6 bases). V gave up 5 bases and J gave up 6 bases, with 25 bases separating them. CDR1 and CDR2 from the germline V gene are SEHNR and FQNEAQ (reference sequence). The CDR3 length is 17 residues. The CDR3 DNA sequence: TGTGCCAGCAGCCAAATACTCAACAGGGTACCTAGCCATGGCTACACCTTC. The encoded protein is CASSQILNRVPSHGYTF.

The V and J genes are TRBV29-1 and TRBJ1-2; D not certain. Deletions cut 6 bases from V and 6 bases from J, with 14 bases between. This CDR3 is built from 12 residues. Germline lookup yields CDR1 SQVTM and CDR2 ANQGSEA. DNA for the CDR3: TGCAGCGTGGAGGCAAAAGGCCATGGCTACACCTTC. This translates into CSVEAKGHGYTF.

The CDR3 DNA reads TGTGCCAGCACTAGCGGGGACTCCTACAATGAGCAGTTCTTC. Translated, it gives CASTSGDSYNEQFF. The rearrangement links TRBV6-1 to TRBJ2-1; TRBD2 agrees at 9 bases. The V gene end was trimmed by 7 bases and the J gene end by 0 bases; junction bases not matched to a gene: 1. The CDR3 runs 14 residues. The germline V gene encodes CDR1 MNHNS and CDR2 SASEGT.

This clonotype has more than one count but fewer than ten. This sequence joins TRBV7-9 and TRBJ2-5; a possible D gene is TRBD2 (5 bases). Germline-derived CDR1 and CDR2 are SEHNR and FQNEAQ (reference sequence). The V gene lost 7 bases and the J gene lost 5 bases, with 11 bases spanning the gap. This CDR3 contains 12 residues. The CDR3 DNA is TGTGCCAGCACGGCGGGCCTTGAGACCCAGTACTTC. This translates into CASTAGLETQYF.

This clonotype was counted between two and nine times. J is TRBJ2-1 and V is TRBV5-6, with TRBD2 identical over 13 bases. CDR3 size: 15 residues. The germline V gene encodes CDR1 SGHDT and CDR2 YYEEEE. J was trimmed by 7 bases and V by 9 bases; bases with no gene match: 10. The CDR3 loop reads CATRLAGGLRNEQFF. The DNA for the CDR3 is TGTGCCACCCGACTAGCGGGAGGTTTGAGAAATGAGCAGTTCTTC. The entire variable domain, with the rest obtained from reference TRBV5-6 and TRBJ2-1, is as follows: DAGVTQSPTHLIKTRGQQVTLRCSPKSGHDTVSWYQQALGQGPQFIFQYYEEEERQRGNFPDRFSGHQFPNYSSELNVNALLLGDSALYLCATRLAGGLRNEQFFGPGTRLTVL.

This sequence joins TRBV28 and TRBJ1-2; no reliable D call. CDR3 length: 12 residues. The germline gives CDR1 MDHEN, CDR2 SYDVKM. V gave up 7 bases and J gave up 6 bases, with 12 bases separating them. The CDR3 DNA reads as TGTGCCAGCAAGGTACCCCCGCATGGCTACACCTTC. It codes for CASKVPPHGYTF.

A few counts support this clonotype. The chain has TRBV29-1 and TRBJ2-3; unclear D gene. This CDR3 has 13 residues. CDR1 SQVTM and CDR2 ANQGSEA come from the germline V gene. V lost 6 bases and J lost 1, with 11 bases in between. DNA for the CDR3: TGCAGCGTGAGACACTTACGCACAGATACGCAGTATTTT. It yields the protein CSVRHLRTDTQYF.

Ten or more counts support this clonotype. The chain carries TRBV10-3 and TRBJ1-2; no definite D call. The length of the CDR3 is 13 residues. CDR1 ENHRY and CDR2 SYGVKD come from the germline V gene. The V end lost 2 bases, the J end lost 4 bases, and 8 bases lay between the germline ends. CDR3 amino acids: CAISEPNGYGYTF. For the CDR3, the DNA is TGTGCCATCAGTGAGCCCAATGGCTATGGCTACACCTTC.

At least ten counts were recorded for this clonotype. This chain joins TRBV10-3 and TRBJ2-7, with unresolved D. Trimming took off 7 bases at V and 4 bases at J, with 17 bases between the two ends. The CDR3 totals 14 residues. Germline V CDR1 and CDR2: ENHRY, SYGVKD. CDR3 in DNA: TGTGCCATCACCCCTGGTCCGAGACCTTACGAGCAGTACTTC. Translated: CAITPGPRPYEQYF.

The genes are TRBV15 and TRBJ2-7; TRBD1 might be the D (5 bases). From germline, CDR1 is LNHNV and CDR2 YYDKDF (reference sequence). The CDR3 extends over 14 amino acids. V was shortened by 5 bases and J by 2 bases, with 13 bases between the two germline ends. CDR3 protein: CATSPPVGPYEQYF. In nucleotides, the CDR3 is TGTGCCACCAGCCCCCCGGTGGGGCCCTACGAGCAGTACTTC. Filled out from reference TRBV15 and TRBJ2-7, the complete variable domain reads DAMVIQNPRYQVTQFGKPVTLSCSQTLNHNVMYWYQQKSSQAPKLLFHYYDKDFNNEADTPDNFQSRRPNTSFCFLDIRSPGLGDTAMYLCATSPPVGPYEQYFGPGTRLTVT.